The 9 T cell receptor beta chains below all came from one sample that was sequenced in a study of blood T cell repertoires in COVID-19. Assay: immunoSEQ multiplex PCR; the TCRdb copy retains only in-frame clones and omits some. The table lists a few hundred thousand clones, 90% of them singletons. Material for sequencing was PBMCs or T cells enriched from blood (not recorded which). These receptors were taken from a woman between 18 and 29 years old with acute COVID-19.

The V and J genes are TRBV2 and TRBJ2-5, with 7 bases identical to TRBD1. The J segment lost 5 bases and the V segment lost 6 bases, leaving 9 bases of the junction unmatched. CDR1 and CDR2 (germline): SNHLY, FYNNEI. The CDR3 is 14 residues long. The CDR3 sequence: CASRSTGNFETQYF. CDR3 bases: TGTGCCAGCAGATCGACAGGGAATTTTGAGACCCAGTACTTC.

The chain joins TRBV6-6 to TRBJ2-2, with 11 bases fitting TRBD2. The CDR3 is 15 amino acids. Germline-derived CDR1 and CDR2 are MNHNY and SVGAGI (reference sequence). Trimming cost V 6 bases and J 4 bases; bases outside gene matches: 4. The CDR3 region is CASRSGLAGTGELFF. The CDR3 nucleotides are TGTGCCAGCAGGTCCGGACTAGCGGGCACCGGGGAGCTGTTTTTT.

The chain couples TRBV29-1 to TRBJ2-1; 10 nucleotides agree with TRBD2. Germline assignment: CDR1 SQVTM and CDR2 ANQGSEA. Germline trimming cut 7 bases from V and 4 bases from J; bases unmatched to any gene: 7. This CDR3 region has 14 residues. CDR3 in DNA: TGCAGCGCCCGGACTAGCGGTACTTACAATGAGCAGTTCTTC. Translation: CSARTSGTYNEQFF.

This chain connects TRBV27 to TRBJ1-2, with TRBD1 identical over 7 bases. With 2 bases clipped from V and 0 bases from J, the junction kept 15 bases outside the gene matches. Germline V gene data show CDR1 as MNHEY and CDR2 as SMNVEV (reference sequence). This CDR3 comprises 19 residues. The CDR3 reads CASSLKPLTGTPSNYGYTF. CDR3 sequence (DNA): TGTGCCAGCAGTTTAAAACCCTTGACAGGGACCCCTTCTAACTATGGCTACACCTTC.

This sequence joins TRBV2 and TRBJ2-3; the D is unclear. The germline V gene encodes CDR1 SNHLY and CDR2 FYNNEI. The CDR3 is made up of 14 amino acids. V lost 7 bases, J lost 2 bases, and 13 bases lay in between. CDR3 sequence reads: CASTSAANTDTQYF. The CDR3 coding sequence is TGTGCCAGCACCAGCGCAGCTAACACAGATACGCAGTATTTT.

The CDR3 loop is CASSVGQGGDYTF. The CDR3 nucleotides are TGTGCCAGCAGCGTAGGGCAGGGCGGCGACTACACCTTC. This rearrangement joins TRBV9 to TRBJ1-2; weak D call: TRBD1 (5 bases). V dropped 0 bases and J dropped 10 bases, with 13 bases sitting between them. The CDR3 consists of 13 residues. Germline loops: CDR1 SGDLS, CDR2 YYNGEE.

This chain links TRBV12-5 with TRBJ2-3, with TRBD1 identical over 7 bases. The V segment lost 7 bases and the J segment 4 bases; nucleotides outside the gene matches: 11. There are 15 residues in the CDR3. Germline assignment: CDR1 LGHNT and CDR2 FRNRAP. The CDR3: CASEKTLQGADTQYF. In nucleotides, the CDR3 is TGTGCTAGTGAAAAGACCTTGCAGGGGGCAGATACGCAGTATTTT. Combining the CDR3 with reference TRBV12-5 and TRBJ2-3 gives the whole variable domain DARVTQTPRHKVTEMGQEVTMRCQPILGHNTVFWYRQTMMQGLELLAYFRNRAPLDDSGMPKDRFSAEMPDATLATLKIQPSEPRDSAVYFCASEKTLQGADTQYFGPGTRLTVL.

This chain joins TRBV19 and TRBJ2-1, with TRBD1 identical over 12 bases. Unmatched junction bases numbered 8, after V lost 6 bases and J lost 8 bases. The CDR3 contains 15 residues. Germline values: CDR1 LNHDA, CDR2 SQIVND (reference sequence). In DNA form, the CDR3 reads TGTGCCAGTAGGGGGGACAGGGGGCTCTGGGATGAGCAGTTCTTC. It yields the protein CASRGDRGLWDEQFF.

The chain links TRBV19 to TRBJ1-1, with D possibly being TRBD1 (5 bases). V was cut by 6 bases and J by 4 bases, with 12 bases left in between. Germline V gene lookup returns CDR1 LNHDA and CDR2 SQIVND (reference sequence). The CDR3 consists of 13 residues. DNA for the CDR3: TGTGCCAGTAGCATCCACGGGGGCACTGAAGCTTTCTTT. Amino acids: CASSIHGGTEAFF.